This T cell receptor beta chain was recorded in a study of T-cell reconstitution after alpha-beta-depleted transplantation in children. Library preparation (for TCRbeta) was performed with unique molecular identifiers. TCRdb ran MiXCR on the PCR reads and lists one entry per CDR3 protein. The sample shows about 640,000 distinct CDR3 sequences, over 10% of them seen only once. The CDR3 spans 16 residues. The V gene end was trimmed by 0 bases and the J gene end by 0 bases; junction bases not matched to a gene: 0. The germline V gene encodes CDR1 SGHRS and CDR2 YFSETQ. For this clonotype: Antigen specificity is unknown.

Broader study findings: After transplant, at about two months, alpha-beta T cells were reportedly derived from several hundred expanded graft clones. Some patients showed high day-60 TCRbeta diversity, which derived from surviving recipient T cells and thymic progenitors. Diversity and T-cell counts at one year after transplant derived mostly from new T cells.

Specimen: PBMCs, mostly from graft donor cells, collected 360 days after TCRalphabeta/CD19-depleted stem cell transplant. The receptor comes from a male patient younger than 18 who had a stem cell transplant for acute myeloid leukemia, so the T cells may come from the graft donor. This rearrangement joins TRBV5-1 to TRBJ2-1; 10 bases line up with TRBD2. In DNA form, the CDR3 reads TGCGCCAGCAGCTTGGTAGCGGGAGGCTCCTACAATGAGCAGTTCTTC. Its protein product is CASSLVAGGSYNEQFF.